This TCR beta chain emerged from a study of cytomegalovirus exposure and HLA in healthy donors. The PCR made use of 60 Vbeta and 13 Jbeta primers. The repertoire was sequenced with immunoSEQ multiplex PCR; TCRdb's copy has only in-frame clones and lacks some. Of about 110,000 clones in the sample, about 76% were seen once. This receptor was obtained from a woman aged 25 to 39 in good health and CMV-seronegative. Sequenced material: PBMCs.

In DNA, the CDR3 is TGTGCCAGCAGCGAAGCAGTAACCTTGAGCGATGGCTACACCTTC. Its translation is CASSEAVTLSDGYTF. The rearrangement uses TRBV9 and TRBJ1-2; D unclear. The germline CDR1 and CDR2 sequences are SGDLS and YYNGEE. V was cut by 3 bases and J by 6 bases, with 18 bases left in between. This CDR3 comprises 15 residues.